Sequencing of this TCR beta chain was carried out in a study of blood T cells in healthy people across ages. On this clonotype itself: Its antigen is currently unknown.

Using a J-beta primer mix together with a sample-barcoded 5' primer, a second PCR was run for roughly 6 to 12 cycles. MiXCR was run by TCRdb on the 5' RACE reads, yielding one entry per CDR3 protein. There are roughly 1,500,000 distinct CDR3 sequences in the sample; about 31% occur only once, and about 11% lies in the top ten. General study findings and limits: In these data, TCR beta diversity tracked strongly with naive T cell percentage.

The CDR3 contains 14 residues. From germline, CDR1 is PRHDT and CDR2 FYEKMQ (reference sequence). With 5 bases removed from V and 2 bases from J, the gap between germline ends came to 13 bases. Sequenced: blood. The receptor comes from a woman aged 25-40 years in good health. The rearrangement links TRBV13 to TRBJ2-7; D perhaps matches TRBD2 (6 bases). Written as DNA, the CDR3 is TGTGCCAGCAGCCCCGGGACTTTCCCCTACGAGCAGTACTTC. It specifies CASSPGTFPYEQYF.